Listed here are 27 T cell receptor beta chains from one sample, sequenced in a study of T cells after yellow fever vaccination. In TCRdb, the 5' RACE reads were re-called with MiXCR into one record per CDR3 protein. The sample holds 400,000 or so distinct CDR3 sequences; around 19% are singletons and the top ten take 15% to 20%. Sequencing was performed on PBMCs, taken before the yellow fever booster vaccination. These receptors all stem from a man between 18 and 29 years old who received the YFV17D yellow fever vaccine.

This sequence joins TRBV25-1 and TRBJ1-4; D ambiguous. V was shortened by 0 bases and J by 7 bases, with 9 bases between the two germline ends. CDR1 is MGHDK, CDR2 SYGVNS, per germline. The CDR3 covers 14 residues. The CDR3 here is CASSEYSPSEKLFF. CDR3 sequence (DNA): TGTGCCAGCAGTGAATATAGCCCGAGTGAAAAACTGTTTTTT.

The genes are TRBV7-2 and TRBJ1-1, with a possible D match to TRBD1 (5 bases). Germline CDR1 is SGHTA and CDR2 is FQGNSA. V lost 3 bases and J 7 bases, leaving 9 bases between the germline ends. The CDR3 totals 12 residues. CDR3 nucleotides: TGTGCCAGCAGCTTCGGCAGGGTTGAAGCTTTCTTT. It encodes CASSFGRVEAFF.

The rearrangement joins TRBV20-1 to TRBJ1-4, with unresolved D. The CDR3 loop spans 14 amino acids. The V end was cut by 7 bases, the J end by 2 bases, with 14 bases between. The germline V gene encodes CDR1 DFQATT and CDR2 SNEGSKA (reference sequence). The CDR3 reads CSVDTDGTNEKLFF. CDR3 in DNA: TGCAGTGTTGACACGGACGGTACTAATGAAAAACTGTTTTTT.

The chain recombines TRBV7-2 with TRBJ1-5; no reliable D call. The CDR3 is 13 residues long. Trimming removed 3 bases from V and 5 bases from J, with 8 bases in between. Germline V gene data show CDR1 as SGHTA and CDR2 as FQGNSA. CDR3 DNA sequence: TGTGCCAGCAGCTTCGGGTTTGATCAGCCCCAGCATTTT. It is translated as CASSFGFDQPQHF.

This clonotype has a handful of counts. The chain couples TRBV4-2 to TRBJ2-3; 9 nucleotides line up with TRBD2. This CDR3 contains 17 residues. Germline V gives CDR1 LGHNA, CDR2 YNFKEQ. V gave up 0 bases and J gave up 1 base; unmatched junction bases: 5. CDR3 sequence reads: CASSQDYKRGGTDTQYF. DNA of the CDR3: TGTGCCAGCAGCCAAGATTATAAGCGGGGGGGCACAGATACGCAGTATTTT.

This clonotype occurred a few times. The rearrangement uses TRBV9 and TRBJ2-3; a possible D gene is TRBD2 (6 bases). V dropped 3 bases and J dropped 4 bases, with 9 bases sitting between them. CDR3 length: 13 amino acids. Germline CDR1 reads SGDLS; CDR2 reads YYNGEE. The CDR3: CASSATSSDTQYF. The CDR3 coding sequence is TGTGCCAGCAGCGCGACTAGTTCAGATACGCAGTATTTT.

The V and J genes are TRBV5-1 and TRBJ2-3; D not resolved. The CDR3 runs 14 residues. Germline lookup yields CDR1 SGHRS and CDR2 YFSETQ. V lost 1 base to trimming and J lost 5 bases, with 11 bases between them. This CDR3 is CASSLSVVGDTQYF. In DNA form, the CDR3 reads TGCGCCAGCAGCTTGAGTGTAGTGGGAGATACGCAGTATTTT.

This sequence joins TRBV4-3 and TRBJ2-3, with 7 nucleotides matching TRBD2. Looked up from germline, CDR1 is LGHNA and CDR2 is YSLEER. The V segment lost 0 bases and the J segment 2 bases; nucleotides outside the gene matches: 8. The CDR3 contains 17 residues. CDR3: CASSQEIGRGITDTQYF. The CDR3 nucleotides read TGCGCCAGCAGCCAAGAAATCGGGCGGGGGATCACAGATACGCAGTATTTT.

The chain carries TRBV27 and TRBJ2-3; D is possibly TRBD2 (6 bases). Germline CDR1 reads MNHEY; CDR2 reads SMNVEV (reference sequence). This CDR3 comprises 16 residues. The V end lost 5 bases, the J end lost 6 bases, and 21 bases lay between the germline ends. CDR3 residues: CASSPWDRSGGDTQYF. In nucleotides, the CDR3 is TGTGCCAGCAGTCCCTGGGACCGCTCCGGGGGTGATACGCAGTATTTT.

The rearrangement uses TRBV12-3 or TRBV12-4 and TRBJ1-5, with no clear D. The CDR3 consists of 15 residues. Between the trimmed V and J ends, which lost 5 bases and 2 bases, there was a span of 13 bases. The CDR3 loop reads CASSPTGSGNQPQHF. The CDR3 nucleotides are TGTGCCAGCAGTCCGACGGGTTCGGGCAATCAGCCCCAGCATTTT.

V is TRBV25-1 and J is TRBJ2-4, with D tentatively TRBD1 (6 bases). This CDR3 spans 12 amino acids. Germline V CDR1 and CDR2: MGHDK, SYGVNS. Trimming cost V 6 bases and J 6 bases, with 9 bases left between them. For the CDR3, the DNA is TGTGCCAGCAGCACAGGGAGAAACATTCAGTACTTC. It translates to CASSTGRNIQYF.

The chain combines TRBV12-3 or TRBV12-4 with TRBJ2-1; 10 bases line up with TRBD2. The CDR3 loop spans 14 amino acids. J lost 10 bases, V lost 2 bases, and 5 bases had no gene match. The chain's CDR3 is CASSLSGGAEEQFF. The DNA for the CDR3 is TGTGCCAGCAGTTTAAGCGGGGGGGCTGAGGAGCAGTTCTTC.

The CDR3 sequence is CATTSGGASTDTQYF. DNA of the CDR3: TGTGCCACTACTAGCGGGGGGGCAAGCACAGATACGCAGTATTTT. The gene calls are TRBV19 and TRBJ2-3; 13 bases line up with TRBD2. V trimming: 10 bases; J trimming: 0 bases; junction bases outside the gene matches: 4. Germline V gene lookup returns CDR1 LNHDA and CDR2 SQIVND (reference sequence). The CDR3 loop spans 15 amino acids.

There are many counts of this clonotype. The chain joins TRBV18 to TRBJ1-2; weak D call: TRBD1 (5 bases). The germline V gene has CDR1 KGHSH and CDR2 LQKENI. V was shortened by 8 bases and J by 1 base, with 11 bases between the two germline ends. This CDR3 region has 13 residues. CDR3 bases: TGTGCCAGCAGCCCCGACAGTAACTATGGCTACACCTTC. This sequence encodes CASSPDSNYGYTF. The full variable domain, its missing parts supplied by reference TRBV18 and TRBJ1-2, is NAGVMQNPRHLVRRRGQEARLRCSPMKGHSHVYWYRQLPEEGLKFMVYLQKENIIDESGMPKERFSAEFPKEGPSILRIQQVVRGDSAAYFCASSPDSNYGYTFGSGTRLTVV.

CDR3: CASRGPVTEQFF. CDR3 in DNA: TGTGCCAGCAGGGGCCCGGTTACTGAGCAGTTCTTC. The chain is built from TRBV6-2 or TRBV6-3 and TRBJ2-1; D call uncertain. The V gene lost 6 bases and the J gene lost 9 bases, with 12 bases spanning the gap. The CDR3 is made up of 12 amino acids. Germline CDR1 reads MNHEY; CDR2 reads SVGEGT.

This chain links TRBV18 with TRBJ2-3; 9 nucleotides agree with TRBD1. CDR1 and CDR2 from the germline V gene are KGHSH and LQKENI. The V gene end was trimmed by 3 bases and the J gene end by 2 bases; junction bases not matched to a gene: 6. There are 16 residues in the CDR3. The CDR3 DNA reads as TGTGCCAGCTCACCCTCGGACAGGGGATTCACAGATACGCAGTATTTT. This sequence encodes CASSPSDRGFTDTQYF.

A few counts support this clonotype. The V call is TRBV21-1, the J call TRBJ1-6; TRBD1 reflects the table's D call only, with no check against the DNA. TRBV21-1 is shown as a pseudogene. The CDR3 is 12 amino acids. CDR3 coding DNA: TGTGCCAGCAGCAAAGGGGGCTCACCCCTCCACTTT. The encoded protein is CASSKGGSPLHF.

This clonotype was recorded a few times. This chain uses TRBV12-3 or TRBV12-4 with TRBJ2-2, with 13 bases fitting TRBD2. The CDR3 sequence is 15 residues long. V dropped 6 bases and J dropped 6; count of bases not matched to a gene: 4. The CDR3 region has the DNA TGTGCCAGCAGCCCAGGACTAGCGGGGGCCGGGGAGCTGTTTTTT. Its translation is CASSPGLAGAGELFF.

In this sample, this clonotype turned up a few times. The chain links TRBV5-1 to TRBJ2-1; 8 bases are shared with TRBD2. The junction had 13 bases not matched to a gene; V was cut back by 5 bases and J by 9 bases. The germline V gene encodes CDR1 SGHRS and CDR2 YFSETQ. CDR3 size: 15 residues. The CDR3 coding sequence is TGCGCCAGCAGATACGCGCGCGGGGGGAGACTTGAGCAGTTCTTC. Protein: CASRYARGGRLEQFF.

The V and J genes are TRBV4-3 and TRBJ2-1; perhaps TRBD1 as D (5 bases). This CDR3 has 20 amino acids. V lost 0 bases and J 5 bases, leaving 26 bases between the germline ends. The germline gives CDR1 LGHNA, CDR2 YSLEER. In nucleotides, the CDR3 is TGCGCCAGCAGCCAAGACCAAAATTCAGGGCCACCAAAAGGTCACAATGAGCAGTTCTTC. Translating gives CASSQDQNSGPPKGHNEQFF.

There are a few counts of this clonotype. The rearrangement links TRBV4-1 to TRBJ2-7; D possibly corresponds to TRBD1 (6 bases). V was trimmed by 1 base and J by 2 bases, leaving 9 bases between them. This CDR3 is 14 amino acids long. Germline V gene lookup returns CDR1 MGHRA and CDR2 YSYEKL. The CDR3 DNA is TGCGCCAGCAGCCAAGTACCAGGGGCCTACGAGCAGTACGTC. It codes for CASSQVPGAYEQYV.

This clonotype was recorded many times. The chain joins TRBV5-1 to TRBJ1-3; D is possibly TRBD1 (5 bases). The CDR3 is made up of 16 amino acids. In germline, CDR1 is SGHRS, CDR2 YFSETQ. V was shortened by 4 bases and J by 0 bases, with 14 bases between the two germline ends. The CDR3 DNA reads TGCGCCAGCAGCCCGCAGGGACCGATCTCTGGAAACACCATATATTTT. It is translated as CASSPQGPISGNTIYF.

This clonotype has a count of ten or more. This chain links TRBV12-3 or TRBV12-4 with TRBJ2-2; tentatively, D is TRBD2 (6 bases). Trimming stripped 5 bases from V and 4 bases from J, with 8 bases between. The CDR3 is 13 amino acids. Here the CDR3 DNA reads TGTGCCAGCAGTCAAGCGGGCACCGGGGAGCTGTTTTTT. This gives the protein CASSQAGTGELFF.

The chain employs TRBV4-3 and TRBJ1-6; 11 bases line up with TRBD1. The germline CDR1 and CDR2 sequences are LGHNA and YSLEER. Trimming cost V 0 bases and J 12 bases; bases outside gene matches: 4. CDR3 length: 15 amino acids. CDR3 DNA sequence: TGCGCCAGCAGCCAAGATTGGACAGGGGGCATACCCCTCCACTTT. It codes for CASSQDWTGGIPLHF.

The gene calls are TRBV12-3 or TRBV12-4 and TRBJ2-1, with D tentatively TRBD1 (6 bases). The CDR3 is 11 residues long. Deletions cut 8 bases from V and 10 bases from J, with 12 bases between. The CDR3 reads CASSWGPEQFF. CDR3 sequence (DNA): TGTGCCAGCTCTTGGGGGCCAGAGCAGTTCTTC.

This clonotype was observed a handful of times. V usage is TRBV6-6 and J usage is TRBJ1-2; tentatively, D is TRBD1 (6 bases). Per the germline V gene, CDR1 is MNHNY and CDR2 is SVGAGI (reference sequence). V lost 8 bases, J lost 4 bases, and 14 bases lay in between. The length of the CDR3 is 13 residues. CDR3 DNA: TGTGCCAGCGGGGAGGGGGGACGCTATGGCTACACCTTC. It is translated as CASGEGGRYGYTF.

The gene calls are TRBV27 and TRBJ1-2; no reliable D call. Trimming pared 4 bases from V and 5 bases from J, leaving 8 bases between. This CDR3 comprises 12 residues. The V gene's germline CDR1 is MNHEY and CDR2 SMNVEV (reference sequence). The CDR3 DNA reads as TGTGCCAGCAGTTCCCCTGTGTATGGCTACACCTTC. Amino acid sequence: CASSSPVYGYTF.